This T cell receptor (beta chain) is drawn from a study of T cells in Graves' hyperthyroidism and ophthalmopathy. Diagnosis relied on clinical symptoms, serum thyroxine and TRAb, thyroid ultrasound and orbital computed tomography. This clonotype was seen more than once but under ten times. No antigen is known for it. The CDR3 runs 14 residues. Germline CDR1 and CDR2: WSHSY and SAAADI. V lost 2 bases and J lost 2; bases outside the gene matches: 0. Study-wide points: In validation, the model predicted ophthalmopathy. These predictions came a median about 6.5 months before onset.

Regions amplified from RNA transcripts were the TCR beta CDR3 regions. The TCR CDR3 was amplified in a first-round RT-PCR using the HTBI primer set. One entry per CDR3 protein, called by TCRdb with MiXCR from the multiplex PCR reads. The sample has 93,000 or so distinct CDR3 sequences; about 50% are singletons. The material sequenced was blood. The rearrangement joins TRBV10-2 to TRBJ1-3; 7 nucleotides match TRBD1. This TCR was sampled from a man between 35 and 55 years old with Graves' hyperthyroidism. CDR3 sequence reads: CASSEGTAGNTIYF. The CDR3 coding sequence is TGCGCCAGCAGTGAGGGGACAGCTGGAAACACCATATATTTT.